The 22 T cell receptor beta chains below all came from one sample that was sequenced in a study of T cells in Graves' hyperthyroidism and ophthalmopathy. Regions amplified from RNA transcripts were the TCR beta CDR3 regions. HTBI primers were the set used in a first-round RT-PCR of the TCR CDR3. MiXCR was run by TCRdb on the multiplex PCR reads, yielding one entry per CDR3 protein. Here the sample spans 500,000 to 650,000 distinct CDR3 sequences, roughly 15% being singletons. Sequencing input: blood. These receptors all stem from a woman aged 45-65 years with Graves' ophthalmopathy.

This clonotype was recorded at least ten times. This CDR3 reads CASSSNPGTSLNEQYF. The CDR3 DNA is TGTGCCAGCAGTTCAAACCCCGGGACTAGCTTGAACGAGCAGTACTTC. This chain connects TRBV6-2 or TRBV6-3 to TRBJ2-7, with 9 bases aligning to TRBD2. There are 16 residues in the CDR3. Unmatched junction bases numbered 12, after V lost 4 bases and J lost 5 bases. Germline V gene data show CDR1 as MNHEY and CDR2 as SVGEGT.

The table lists this clonotype with many counts. This rearrangement joins TRBV7-2 to TRBJ2-3, with TRBD2 matching 7 bases. V was clipped by 0 bases and J by 2 bases; unmatched bases: 2. CDR3 length: 15 amino acids. Germline V gene sequence: CDR1 SGHTA, CDR2 FQGNSA. The CDR3 loop reads CASSLASGYTDTQYF. In DNA, the CDR3 is TGTGCCAGCAGCTTAGCTAGCGGGTACACAGATACGCAGTATTTT.

This clonotype came up many times. This chain connects TRBV11-3 to TRBJ2-1; TRBD2 matches 11 bases. Germline V gene data show CDR1 as SGHNT and CDR2 as YENEEA. The CDR3 length is 15 residues. V shed 4 bases, J shed 2 bases, and the junction held 1 base outside the gene matches. CDR3 nucleotides: TGTGCCAGCAGCTCGGGACTAGCGGCCTACAATGAGCAGTTCTTC. Translated, it gives CASSSGLAAYNEQFF.

The chain employs TRBV4-2 and TRBJ2-3; D might be TRBD2 (6 bases). The CDR3 has 19 residues. CDR1 and CDR2 from the germline V gene are LGHNA and YNFKEQ. Trimming left V 3 bases short and J 0 bases short, with 22 bases between. Written as DNA, the CDR3 is TGTGCCAGCAGCCATGGAGGGGATAGCGCAAGATCTAGCACAGATACGCAGTATTTT. Its translation: CASSHGGDSARSSTDTQYF.

This clonotype was seen at least ten times. V is TRBV28 and J is TRBJ2-7, with 8 bases fitting TRBD2. In germline, CDR1 is MDHEN, CDR2 SYDVKM. The CDR3 runs 16 residues. The V gene end was trimmed by 6 bases and the J gene end by 2 bases; junction bases not matched to a gene: 12. CDR3 protein: CASRPARTSKAYEQYF. The CDR3 DNA is TGTGCCAGCAGACCCGCCCGGACTAGCAAGGCCTACGAGCAGTACTTC.

The chain has TRBV28 and TRBJ1-3; D is unclear. CDR1 MDHEN and CDR2 SYDVKM come from the germline V gene. Trimming removed 6 bases at V and 2 bases at J, with 11 bases between. This CDR3 region has 14 residues. Here the CDR3 DNA reads TGTGCCAGCAGCCCCGACCGGACTGGAAACACCATATATTTT. Translating gives CASSPDRTGNTIYF.

A word on this clonotype: A read error is possible here, since a much larger clone lies one base away. This chain links TRBV20-1 with TRBJ1-2; 8 bases agree with TRBD1. CDR3 size: 12 residues. CDR1 DFQATT and CDR2 SNEGSKA come from the germline V gene (reference sequence). The CDR3 protein is CSARWTGNGHTF. As DNA, the CDR3 is TGCAGTGCTAGATGGACAGGGAATGGCCACACCTTC.

This clonotype came up a few times. The chain is built from TRBV28 and TRBJ1-6; the D is unclear. Trimming stripped 6 bases from V and 8 bases from J, with 8 bases between. Germline-derived CDR1 and CDR2 are MDHEN and SYDVKM. This CDR3 has 12 amino acids. The CDR3 DNA is TGTGCCAGCAGGGAGGCGGATTCACCCCTCCACTTT. Its translation: CASREADSPLHF.

The V call is TRBV4-1, the J call TRBJ2-3; 11 nucleotides line up with TRBD2. CDR1 is MGHRA and CDR2 is YSYEKL in the germline V gene. This CDR3 spans 15 amino acids. The V segment lost 7 bases and the J segment 5 bases; nucleotides outside the gene matches: 8. As DNA, the CDR3 is TGCGCCAGCAAGTTAGCGGGAGGGTTGAGAGATACGCAGTATTTT. Amino acid sequence: CASKLAGGLRDTQYF.

The chain employs TRBV5-6 and TRBJ2-4; TRBD2 matches at 7 bases. Germline trimming cut 0 bases from V and 6 bases from J; bases unmatched to any gene: 0. CDR1 is SGHDT and CDR2 is YYEEEE in the germline V gene. The CDR3 has 13 residues. The CDR3 spells CASSLGGGNIQYF. In nucleotides, the CDR3 is TGTGCCAGCAGCTTGGGGGGGGGAAACATTCAGTACTTC.

This clonotype was seen a few times. The rearrangement links TRBV19 to TRBJ2-1, with 7 bases matching TRBD2. The trim removed 4 bases at V and 4 bases at J, leaving 10 bases unmatched. The CDR3 consists of 16 residues. In germline, CDR1 is LNHDA, CDR2 SQIVND (reference sequence). The CDR3 DNA reads as TGTGCCAGTAGTACCTGGACTAGTGAGGGATACAATGAGCAGTTCTTC. Translated, it gives CASSTWTSEGYNEQFF.

In its sample, this clonotype was seen many times. This chain uses TRBV20-1 with TRBJ2-5; tentative D call: TRBD2 (5 bases). The CDR3 extends over 13 amino acids. V dropped 5 bases and J dropped 1 base, with 11 bases sitting between them. Germline CDR1 DFQATT, CDR2 SNEGSKA (reference sequence). CDR3 DNA: TGCAGTGCTTCCGAGCGGATCCAAGAGACCCAGTACTTC. Its protein is CSASERIQETQYF.

The chain carries TRBV27 and TRBJ2-7; TRBD2 agrees at 9 bases. Germline V gene lookup returns CDR1 MNHEY and CDR2 SMNVEV (reference sequence). The ends lost 0 bases at V and 0 bases at J; junction bases unmatched: 3. The CDR3 runs 16 residues. CDR3 bases: TGTGCCAGCAGTTTATCGAATAGCGGGAGCTCCTACGAGCAGTACTTC. Translating gives CASSLSNSGSSYEQYF.

This clonotype was seen ten or more times. V is TRBV7-9 and J is TRBJ1-1, with D perhaps TRBD1 (5 bases). The CDR3 consists of 13 residues. Germline loops: CDR1 SEHNR, CDR2 FQNEAQ (reference sequence). V lost 1 base to trimming and J lost 5 bases, with 8 bases between them. This CDR3 is CASSLDGGTEAFF. The CDR3 region has the DNA TGTGCCAGCAGCTTAGATGGGGGGACTGAAGCTTTCTTT.

This clonotype was counted only a few times. Mismatch with germline at one junction end may stem from a read error. V usage is TRBV20-1 and J usage is TRBJ2-1; 11 positions match TRBD2. Germline V gene sequence: CDR1 DFQATT, CDR2 SNEGSKA (reference sequence). This CDR3 region has 16 residues. The CDR3 here is CSARLGLAGEYSEQFF. CDR3 in DNA: TGCAGTGCTAGACTAGGACTAGCGGGCGAGTACAGTGAGCAGTTCTTC.

This clonotype was found many times. This chain joins TRBV7-8 and TRBJ2-7; 7 nucleotides match TRBD2. Looked up from germline, CDR1 is SGHVS and CDR2 is FQNEAQ. J gave up 0 bases and V 5 bases, and 10 bases lay outside the gene matches. The CDR3 is 16 amino acids. The CDR3 sequence: CASSRSLAQSSYEQYF. DNA of the CDR3: TGTGCCAGCAGCAGGTCACTAGCGCAGAGCTCCTACGAGCAGTACTTC.

This clonotype appeared a few times. The chain links TRBV19 to TRBJ2-3; a possible D gene is TRBD2 (6 bases). The V gene's germline CDR1 is LNHDA and CDR2 SQIVND (reference sequence). V was shortened by 5 bases and J by 5 bases, with 20 bases between the two germline ends. This CDR3 is 16 amino acids long. CDR3 DNA: TGTGCCAGTAGTGTCTCAAGGAGGGGCGCGGGAGATACGCAGTATTTT. Its translation is CASSVSRRGAGDTQYF.

This clonotype was seen more than once but under ten times. The rearrangement joins TRBV5-5 to TRBJ2-7, with TRBD2 as a possible D gene (5 bases). The CDR3 runs to 14 residues. Germline values: CDR1 SGHKS, CDR2 YYEKEE (reference sequence). Trimming took off 2 bases at V and 2 bases at J, with 11 bases between the two ends. The CDR3 DNA is TGTGCCAGCAGCTTACAGCGGATTACCTACGAGCAGTACTTC. Its protein product is CASSLQRITYEQYF.

This clonotype was recorded at least ten times. V is TRBV7-9 and J is TRBJ2-1; 16 bases map to TRBD2. The CDR3 length is 18 residues. V dropped 5 bases and J dropped 3; count of bases not matched to a gene: 7. Germline assignment: CDR1 SEHNR and CDR2 FQNEAQ (reference sequence). This CDR3 reads CASSTGTSGREDYNEQFF. The DNA of the CDR3 is TGTGCCAGCAGCACTGGGACTAGCGGGAGGGAAGACTACAATGAGCAGTTCTTC.

The chain combines TRBV15 with TRBJ2-7; D remains ambiguous. Trimming shortened V by 0 bases and J by 5 bases, and 8 bases separated the two germline ends. Germline V CDR1 and CDR2: LNHNV, YYDKDF (reference sequence). There are 13 residues in the CDR3. DNA of the CDR3: TGTGCCACCAGCAGAGATCGGCAGAACGAGCAGTACTTC. This sequence encodes CATSRDRQNEQYF.

This chain connects TRBV7-2 to TRBJ2-5, with D maybe TRBD1 (6 bases). Trimming took off 6 bases at V and 3 bases at J, with 11 bases between the two ends. Per the germline V gene, CDR1 is SGHTA and CDR2 is FQGNSA. CDR3 size: 13 residues. The chain's CDR3 is CASSRDTKETQYF. The CDR3, as DNA: TGTGCCAGCAGTAGGGACACTAAAGAGACCCAGTACTTC.

This clonotype has ten or more counts. The chain joins TRBV7-9 to TRBJ2-7; TRBD2 is a possible D gene (5 bases). The germline CDR1 and CDR2 sequences are SEHNR and FQNEAQ (reference sequence). Deletions cut 5 bases from V and 8 bases from J, with 13 bases between. CDR3 size: 12 residues. The CDR3 nucleotides are TGTGCCAGCAGCAGACCCGGGGAACAGCAGTACTTC. Its protein is CASSRPGEQQYF. The full variable domain, with the rest looked up from reference TRBV7-9 and TRBJ2-7, is DTGVSQNPRHKITKRGQNVTFRCDPISEHNRLYWYRQTLGQGPEFLTYFQNEAQLEKSRLLSDRFSAERPKGSFSTLEIQRTEQGDSAMYLCASSRPGEQQYFGPGTRLTVT.